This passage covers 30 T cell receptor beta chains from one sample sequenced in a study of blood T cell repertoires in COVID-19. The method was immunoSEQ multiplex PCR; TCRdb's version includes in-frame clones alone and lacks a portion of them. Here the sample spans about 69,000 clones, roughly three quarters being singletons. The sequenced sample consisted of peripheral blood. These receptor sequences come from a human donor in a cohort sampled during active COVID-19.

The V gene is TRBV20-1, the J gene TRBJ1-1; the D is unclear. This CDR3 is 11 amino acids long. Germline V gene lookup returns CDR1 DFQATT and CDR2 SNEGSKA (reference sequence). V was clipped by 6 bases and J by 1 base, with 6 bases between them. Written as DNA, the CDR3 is TGCAGTGCCACAGAGAACACTGAAGCTTTCTTT. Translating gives CSATENTEAFF.

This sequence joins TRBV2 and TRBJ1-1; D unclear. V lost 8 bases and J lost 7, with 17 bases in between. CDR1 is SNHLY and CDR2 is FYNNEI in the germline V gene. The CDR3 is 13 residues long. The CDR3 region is CASGPEAGGEAFF. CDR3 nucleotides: TGTGCCAGCGGGCCCGAGGCGGGCGGTGAAGCTTTCTTT.

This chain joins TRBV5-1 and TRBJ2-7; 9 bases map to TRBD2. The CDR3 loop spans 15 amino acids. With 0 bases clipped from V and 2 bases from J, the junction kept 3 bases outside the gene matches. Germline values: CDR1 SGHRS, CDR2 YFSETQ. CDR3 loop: CASSLGVAGAYEQYF. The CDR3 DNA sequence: TGCGCCAGCAGCTTGGGAGTAGCGGGAGCCTACGAGCAGTACTTC.

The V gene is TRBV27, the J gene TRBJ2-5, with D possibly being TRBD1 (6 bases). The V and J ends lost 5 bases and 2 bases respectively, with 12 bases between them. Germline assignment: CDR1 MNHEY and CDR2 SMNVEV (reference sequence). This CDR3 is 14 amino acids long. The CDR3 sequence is CASSPPGQQETQYF. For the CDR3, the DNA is TGTGCCAGCAGTCCCCCCGGACAGCAAGAGACCCAGTACTTC.

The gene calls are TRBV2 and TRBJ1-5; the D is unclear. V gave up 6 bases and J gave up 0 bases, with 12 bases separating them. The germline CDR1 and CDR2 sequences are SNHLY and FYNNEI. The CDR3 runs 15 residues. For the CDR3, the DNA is TGTGCCAGCAGGGCCAGCGTAGGTAGCAATCAGCCCCAGCATTTT. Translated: CASRASVGSNQPQHF.

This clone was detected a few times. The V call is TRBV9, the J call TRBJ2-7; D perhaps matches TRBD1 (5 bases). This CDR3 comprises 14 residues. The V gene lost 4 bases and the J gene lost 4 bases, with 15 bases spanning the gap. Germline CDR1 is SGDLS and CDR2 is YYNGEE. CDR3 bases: TGTGCCAGCAGCCCCTATACCGACAGTTACGAGCAGTACTTC. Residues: CASSPYTDSYEQYF.

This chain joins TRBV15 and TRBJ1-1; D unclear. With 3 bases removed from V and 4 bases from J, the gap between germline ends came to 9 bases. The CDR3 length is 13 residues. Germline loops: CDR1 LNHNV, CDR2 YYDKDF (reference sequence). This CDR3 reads CATSSIYSTEAFF. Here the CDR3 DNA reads TGTGCCACCAGCAGCATCTATAGCACTGAAGCTTTCTTT.

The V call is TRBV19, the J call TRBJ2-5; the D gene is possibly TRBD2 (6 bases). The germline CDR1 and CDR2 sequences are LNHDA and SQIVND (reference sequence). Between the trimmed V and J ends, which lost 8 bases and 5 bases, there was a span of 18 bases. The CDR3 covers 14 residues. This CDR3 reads CASGVSGGYETQYF. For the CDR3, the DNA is TGTGCCAGTGGGGTTAGCGGAGGCTACGAGACCCAGTACTTC.

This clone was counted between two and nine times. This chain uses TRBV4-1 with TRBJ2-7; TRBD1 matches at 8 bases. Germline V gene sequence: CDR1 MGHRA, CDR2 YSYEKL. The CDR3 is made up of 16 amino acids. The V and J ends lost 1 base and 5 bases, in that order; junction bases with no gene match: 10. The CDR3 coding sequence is TGCGCCAGCAGCCAAGGAGACAGGGGCACCTATGACGAGCAGTACTTC. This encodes CASSQGDRGTYDEQYF.

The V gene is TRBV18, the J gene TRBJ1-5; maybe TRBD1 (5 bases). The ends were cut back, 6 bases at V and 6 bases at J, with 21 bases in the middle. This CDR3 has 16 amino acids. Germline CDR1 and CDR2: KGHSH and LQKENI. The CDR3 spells CASSQKSTGGFQPQHF. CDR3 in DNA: TGTGCCAGCTCCCAAAAGTCCACCGGGGGTTTTCAGCCCCAGCATTTT.

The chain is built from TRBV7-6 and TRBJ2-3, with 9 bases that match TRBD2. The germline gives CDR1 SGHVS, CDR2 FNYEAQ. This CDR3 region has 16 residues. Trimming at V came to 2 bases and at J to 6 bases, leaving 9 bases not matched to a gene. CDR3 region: CASSLNAAGGPDTQYF. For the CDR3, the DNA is TGTGCCAGCAGCTTAAACGCGGCGGGGGGGCCGGATACGCAGTATTTT.

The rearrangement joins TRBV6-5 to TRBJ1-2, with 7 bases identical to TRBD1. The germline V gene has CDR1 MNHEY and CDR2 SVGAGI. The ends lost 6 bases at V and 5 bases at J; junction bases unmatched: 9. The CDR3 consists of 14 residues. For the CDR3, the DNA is TGTGCCAGCAGAATCGGAGCAGGGGGATATGGCTACACCTTC. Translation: CASRIGAGGYGYTF.

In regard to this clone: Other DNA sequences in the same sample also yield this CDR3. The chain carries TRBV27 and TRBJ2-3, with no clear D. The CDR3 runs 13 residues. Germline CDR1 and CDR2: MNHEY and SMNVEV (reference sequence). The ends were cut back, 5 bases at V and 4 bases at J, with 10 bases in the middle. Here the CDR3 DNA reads TGTGCCAGCAGTCTCTCTAGGCCAGATACGCAGTATTTT. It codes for CASSLSRPDTQYF.

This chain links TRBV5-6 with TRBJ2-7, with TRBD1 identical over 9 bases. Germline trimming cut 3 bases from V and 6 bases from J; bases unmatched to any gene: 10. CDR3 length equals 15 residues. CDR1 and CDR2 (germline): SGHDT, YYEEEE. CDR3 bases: TGTGCCAGCAGCTACTCACCGGGACAGGGCATCGAGCAGTACTTC. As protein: CASSYSPGQGIEQYF.

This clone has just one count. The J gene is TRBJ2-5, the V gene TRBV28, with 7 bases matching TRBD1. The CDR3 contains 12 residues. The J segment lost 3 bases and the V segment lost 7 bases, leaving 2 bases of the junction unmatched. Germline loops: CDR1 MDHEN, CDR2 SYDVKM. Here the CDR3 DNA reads TGTGCCAGCATCGGGACAGAAGAGACCCAGTACTTC. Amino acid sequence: CASIGTEETQYF.

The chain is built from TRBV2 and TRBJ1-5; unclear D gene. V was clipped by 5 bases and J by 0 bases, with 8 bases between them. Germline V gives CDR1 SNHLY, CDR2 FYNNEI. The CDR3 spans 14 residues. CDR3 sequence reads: CASSNRNSNQPQHF. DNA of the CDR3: TGTGCCAGCAGTAACAGAAATAGCAATCAGCCCCAGCATTTT. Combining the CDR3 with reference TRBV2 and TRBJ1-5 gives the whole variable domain EPEVTQTPSHQVTQMGQEVILRCVPISNHLYFYWYRQILGQKVEFLVSFYNNEISEKSEIFDDQFSVERPDGSNFTLKIRSTKLEDSAMYFCASSNRNSNQPQHFGDGTRLSIL.

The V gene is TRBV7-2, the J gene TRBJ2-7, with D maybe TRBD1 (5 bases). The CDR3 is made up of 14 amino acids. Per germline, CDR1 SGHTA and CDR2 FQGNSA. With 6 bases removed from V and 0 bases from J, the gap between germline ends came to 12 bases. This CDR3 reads CASSSTQGSYEQYF. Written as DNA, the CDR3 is TGTGCCAGCAGTTCAACCCAGGGCTCCTACGAGCAGTACTTC. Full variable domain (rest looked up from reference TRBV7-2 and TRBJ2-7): GAGVSQSPSNKVTEKGKDVELRCDPISGHTALYWYRQSLGQGLEFLIYFQGNSAPDKSGLPSDRFSAERTGGSVSTLTIQRTQQEDSAVYLCASSSTQGSYEQYFGPGTRLTVT.

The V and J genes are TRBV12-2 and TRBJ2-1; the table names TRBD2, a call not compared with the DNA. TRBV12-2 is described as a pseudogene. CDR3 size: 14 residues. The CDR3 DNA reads TGTGCAAGTCGCTTATTTCCTACTTACAATGAGCAGTTCTTC. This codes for CASRLFPTYNEQFF.

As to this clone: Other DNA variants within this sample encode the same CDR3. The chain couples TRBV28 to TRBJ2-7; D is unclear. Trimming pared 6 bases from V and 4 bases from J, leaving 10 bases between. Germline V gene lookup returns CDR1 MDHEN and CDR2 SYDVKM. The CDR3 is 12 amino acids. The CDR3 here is CASSRLAYEQYF. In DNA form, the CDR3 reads TGTGCCAGCAGCAGGCTGGCGTACGAGCAGTACTTC.

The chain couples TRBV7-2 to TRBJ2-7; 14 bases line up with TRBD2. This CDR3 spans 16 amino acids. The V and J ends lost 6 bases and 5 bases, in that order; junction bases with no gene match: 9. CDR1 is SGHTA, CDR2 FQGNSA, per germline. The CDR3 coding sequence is TGTGCCAGCAGGGGACCGGGACTAGCGGGAGTGAACGAGCAGTACTTC. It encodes CASRGPGLAGVNEQYF. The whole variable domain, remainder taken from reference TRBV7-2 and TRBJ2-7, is GAGVSQSPSNKVTEKGKDVELRCDPISGHTALYWYRQSLGQGLEFLIYFQGNSAPDKSGLPSDRFSAERTGGSVSTLTIQRTQQEDSAVYLCASRGPGLAGVNEQYFGPGTRLTVT.

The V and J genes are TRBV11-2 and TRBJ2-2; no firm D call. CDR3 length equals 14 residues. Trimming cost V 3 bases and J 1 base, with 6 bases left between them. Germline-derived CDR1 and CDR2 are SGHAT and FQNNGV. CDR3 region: CASSFVQNTGELFF. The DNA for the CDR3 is TGTGCCAGCAGCTTTGTACAGAACACCGGGGAGCTGTTTTTT.

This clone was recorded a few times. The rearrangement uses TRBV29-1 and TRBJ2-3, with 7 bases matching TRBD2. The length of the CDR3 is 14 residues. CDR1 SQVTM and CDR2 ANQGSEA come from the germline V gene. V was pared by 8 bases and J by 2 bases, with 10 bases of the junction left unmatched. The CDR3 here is CSTPLAGPTDTQYF. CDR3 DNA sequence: TGCAGCACCCCCTTAGCGGGCCCCACAGATACGCAGTATTTT.

CDR3 protein: CASSIGERTNTGELFF. The CDR3 DNA is TGTGCCAGTAGTATAGGGGAGAGAACGAACACCGGGGAGCTGTTTTTT. The rearrangement uses TRBV19 and TRBJ2-2; possibly TRBD2 for D (5 bases). Germline V CDR1 and CDR2: LNHDA, SQIVND (reference sequence). V was cut by 1 base and J by 0 bases, with 9 bases left in between. This CDR3 comprises 16 residues.

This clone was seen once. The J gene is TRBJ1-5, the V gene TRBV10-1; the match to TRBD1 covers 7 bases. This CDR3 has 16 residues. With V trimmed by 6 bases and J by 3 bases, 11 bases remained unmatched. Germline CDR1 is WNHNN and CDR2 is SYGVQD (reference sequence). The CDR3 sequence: CASRSYRGPYNQPQHF. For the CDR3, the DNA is TGCGCCAGCAGAAGCTACAGGGGACCCTACAATCAGCCCCAGCATTTT.

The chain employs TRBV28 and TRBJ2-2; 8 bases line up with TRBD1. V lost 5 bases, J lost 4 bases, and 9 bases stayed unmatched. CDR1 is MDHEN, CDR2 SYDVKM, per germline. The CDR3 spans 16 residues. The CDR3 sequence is CASSPPRGPSTGELFF. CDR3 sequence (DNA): TGTGCCAGCAGTCCCCCCAGGGGGCCGAGCACCGGGGAGCTGTTTTTT.

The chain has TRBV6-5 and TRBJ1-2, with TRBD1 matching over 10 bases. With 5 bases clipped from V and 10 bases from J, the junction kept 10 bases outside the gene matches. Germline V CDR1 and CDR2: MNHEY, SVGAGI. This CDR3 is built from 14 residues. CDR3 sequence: CASSPPSGQGNYTF. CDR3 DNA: TGTGCCAGCAGTCCGCCATCGGGACAGGGGAACTACACCTTC.

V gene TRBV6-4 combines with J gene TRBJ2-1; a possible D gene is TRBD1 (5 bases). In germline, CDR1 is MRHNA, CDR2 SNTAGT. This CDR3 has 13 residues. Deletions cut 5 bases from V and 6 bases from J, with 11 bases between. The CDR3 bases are TGTGCCAGCAGTTCCCAAGGGGTCAATGAGCAGTTCTTC. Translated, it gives CASSSQGVNEQFF.

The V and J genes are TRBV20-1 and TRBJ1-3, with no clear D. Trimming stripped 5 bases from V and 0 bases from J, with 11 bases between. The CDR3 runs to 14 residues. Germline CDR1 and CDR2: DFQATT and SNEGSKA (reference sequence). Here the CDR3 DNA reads TGCAGTGCTCGTGGGCTGTCCTCTGGAAACACCATATATTTT. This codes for CSARGLSSGNTIYF.

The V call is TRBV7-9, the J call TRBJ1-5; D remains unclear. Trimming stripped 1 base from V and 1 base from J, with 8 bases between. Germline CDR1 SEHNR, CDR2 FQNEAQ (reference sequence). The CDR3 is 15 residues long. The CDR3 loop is CASSLGGGSNQPQHF. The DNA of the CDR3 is TGTGCCAGCAGCTTAGGAGGAGGAAGCAATCAGCCCCAGCATTTT.

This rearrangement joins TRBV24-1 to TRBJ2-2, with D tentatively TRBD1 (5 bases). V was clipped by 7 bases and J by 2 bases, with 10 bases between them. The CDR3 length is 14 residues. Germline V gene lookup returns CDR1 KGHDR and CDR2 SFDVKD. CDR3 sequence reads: CATRQTENTGELFF. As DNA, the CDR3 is TGTGCCACCAGACAGACAGAAAACACCGGGGAGCTGTTTTTT.